This is a list of T cell receptor beta chains from one sample in a study of CD8 T cells in Susac syndrome. TCRdb re-called the immunoSEQ multiplex PCR reads through MiXCR, storing one row per CDR3 protein. This table holds about 300,000 distinct CDR3 sequences, roughly 81% found once. The sample taken for sequencing was CD8+ T cells from PBMCs. The source of these receptors is a human donor with multiple sclerosis. CDR3s include the opening cysteine and the closing phenylalanine or tryptophan. A D gene is named only where the DNA matches it firmly. For some rows the clone size is stated as once, few or many, or as a class when expanded; others skip it.

>.|.|TRBJ2-1|TRBV5-5
TGTGCCAGCGGTCACGGACCGTCGAATGAGCAGTTCTTC
CASGHGPSNEQFF
>.|.|TRBJ2-7|TRBV6-5
TGTGCCAGCAGTGCCGCGGAGAAGCAGTACTTC
CASSAAEKQYF
>.|.|TRBJ2-7|TRBV2
TGTGCCAGCAGTGTGGCCGTACTTGGGGCAGAAGATTTCTACGAGCAGTACTTC
CASSVAVLGAEDFYEQYF
>.|TRBD2|TRBJ2-1|TRBV7-9
TGTGCCAGCATCCTAATAAAGGGGACTAGCCATAATGAGCAGTTCTTC
CASILIKGTSHNEQFF
>once|TRBD2|TRBJ2-2|TRBV9
TGTGCCAGCAGCTTTCGTAGCGGGGAGACTGCCCGAACCGGGGAGCTGTTTTTT
CASSFRSGETARTGELFF
>.|TRBD1|TRBJ2-5|TRBV28
TGTGCCAGCAGTCTCTCTGACAGGGGGCGAGAGACCCAGTACTTC
CASSLSDRGRETQYF
>.|.|TRBJ1-6|TRBV12-3/TRBV12-4
TGTGCCAGCACCGGGAGCGCCTATAATTCACCCCTCCACTTT
CASTGSAYNSPLHF
>.|.|TRBJ1-2|TRBV29-1
TGCAGCGTTGTCAGGGATTGGAACTATGGCTACACCTTC
CSVVRDWNYGYTF
>.|TRBD1|TRBJ2-5|TRBV6-2/TRBV6-3
TGTGCCAGCAGTTACCGGACAGGGATGCGAGAGACCCAGTACTTC
CASSYRTGMRETQYF
>.|TRBD2|TRBJ2-7|TRBV19
TGTGCCAGTAGAGTCGCGGGAGCGGTTTCCTACGAGCAGTACTTC
CASRVAGAVSYEQYF
>.|TRBD2|TRBJ2-1|TRBV12-3/TRBV12-4
TGTGCCAGCAGTCGCGGGACTAGCGGGATCTATGAGCAGTTCTTC
CASSRGTSGIYEQFF
>.|.|TRBJ1-2|TRBV20-1
TGCAGTGCTATACAGGAACGGGGCTACACCTTC
CSAIQERGYTF
>.|TRBD1|TRBJ2-7|TRBV7-9
TGTGCCAGCAGCTCCCGGACAGGTCCCTACGAGCAGTACTTC
CASSSRTGPYEQYF
>.|.|TRBJ2-7|TRBV2
TGTGCCAGCAGTGATTTGGGATCCTACGAGCAGTACTTC
CASSDLGSYEQYF
>.|.|TRBJ2-3|TRBV29-1
TGCAGCGTTGAGTATGAGAGCACAGATACGCAGTATTTT
CSVEYESTDTQYF
>.|.|TRBJ1-2|TRBV27
TGTGCCAGCAGTTTATATAGGGACGGAGCCGGATCTTTCTATGGCTACACCTTC
CASSLYRDGAGSFYGYTF
>.|TRBD2|TRBJ2-7|TRBV7-6
TGTGCCAGCAGCAGCGCCTCGGCGGGAGGGCCCCCCTCCTACGAGCAGTACTTC
CASSSASAGGPPSYEQYF
>.|.|TRBJ1-2|TRBV24-1
TGTGCCACCCCCTACTATGGCTACACCTTC
CATPYYGYTF
>.|TRBD1|TRBJ2-2|TRBV20-1
TGCAGTGCTAAGGACAGGGCGAACACCGGGGAGCTGTTTTTT
CSAKDRANTGELFF
>.|TRBD2|TRBJ2-7|TRBV19
TGTGCCAGTAGCCCCGGGGGGATTGGTTCCGAGCAGTACTTC
CASSPGGIGSEQYF
>.|TRBD1|TRBJ1-5|TRBV12-3/TRBV12-4
TGTGCCAGCACTCCCGGGACAGTGGATCAGCCCCAGCATTTT
CASTPGTVDQPQHF
>.|.|TRBJ2-6|TRBV19
TGTGCCAGTAGTAATCGGCAGGGAGGCTCTGGGGCCAACGTCCTGACTTTC
CASSNRQGGSGANVLTF
>.|TRBD2|TRBJ2-7|TRBV27
TGTGCCAGCAGCCACGGACTAGCGGGAGAATGGTACGAGCAGTACTTC
CASSHGLAGEWYEQYF
>.|.|TRBJ2-7|TRBV4-1
TGTGCCAGCAGCCAAGATGGATACGAGCAGTACTTC
CASSQDGYEQYF
>.|TRBD1|TRBJ1-1|TRBV12-3/TRBV12-4
TGTGCCAGCAGGGCTCCGGGACAGGGGTGGTCCCATGAAGCTTTCTTT
CASRAPGQGWSHEAFF
>.|TRBD1|TRBJ2-2|TRBV5-4
TGTGCCAGCAGCCCCCGGGACAGGGCTAACACCGGGGAGCTGTTTTTT
CASSPRDRANTGELFF
>.|.|TRBJ2-5|TRBV12-3/TRBV12-4
TGTGCCAGCAGTTACCGTGAAGAGACCCAGTACTTC
CASSYREETQYF
>.|.|TRBJ2-1|TRBV18
TGTGCCAGCTCACCTCAGGGCGTGTTGTGGAATGAGCAGTTCTTC
CASSPQGVLWNEQFF
>.|.|TRBJ2-1|TRBV7-6
TGTGCCAGCAGCCTACTAACTAGAGGAGGTCACAATGAGCAGTTCTTC
CASSLLTRGGHNEQFF
>.|.|TRBJ2-1|TRBV30
TGTGCCTGGATGTCGGCCGGGATCACCTACAATGAGCAGTTCTTC
CAWMSAGITYNEQFF
>.|.|TRBJ2-7|TRBV7-8
TGTGCCAGCAGCTTAGGCCGGGTTGCCTACGAGCAGTACTTC
CASSLGRVAYEQYF
>.|.|TRBJ1-4|TRBV7-9
TGTGCCAGCAGCAAACCTATCGGGTGGGAAGTTGGTAATGAAAAACTGTTTTTT
CASSKPIGWEVGNEKLFF
>.|TRBD2|TRBJ2-3|TRBV28
TGTGCCAGCAGTTTGCGTTTTTTTACTTTAGCGGGACTTAGCACAGATACGCAGTATTTT
CASSLRFFTLAGLSTDTQYF
>.|.|TRBJ1-6|TRBV23-1
TGCGCCAGCATCGACGGTTCGGGGAGGGGGGTTAATTCACCCCTCCACTTT
CASIDGSGRGVNSPLHF
>.|.|TRBJ2-1|TRBV7-9
TGTGCCAGCAGCTTAGTTTCGAGACCGCACAATGAGCAGTTCTTC
CASSLVSRPHNEQFF
>.|TRBD2|TRBJ2-1|TRBV5-1
TGCGCCAGCAGCTTAAACTCCGGGACTAGCGGGAGGAATGAGCAGTTCTTC
CASSLNSGTSGRNEQFF
>.|.|TRBJ1-1|TRBV30
TGTGCCTGGACGATACCGAGCCCTGAAGCTTTCTTT
CAWTIPSPEAFF
>.|.|TRBJ2-7|TRBV27
TGTGCCAGCAGTTTATTTCGCGGTCGTTCCTACGAGCAGTACTTC
CASSLFRGRSYEQYF